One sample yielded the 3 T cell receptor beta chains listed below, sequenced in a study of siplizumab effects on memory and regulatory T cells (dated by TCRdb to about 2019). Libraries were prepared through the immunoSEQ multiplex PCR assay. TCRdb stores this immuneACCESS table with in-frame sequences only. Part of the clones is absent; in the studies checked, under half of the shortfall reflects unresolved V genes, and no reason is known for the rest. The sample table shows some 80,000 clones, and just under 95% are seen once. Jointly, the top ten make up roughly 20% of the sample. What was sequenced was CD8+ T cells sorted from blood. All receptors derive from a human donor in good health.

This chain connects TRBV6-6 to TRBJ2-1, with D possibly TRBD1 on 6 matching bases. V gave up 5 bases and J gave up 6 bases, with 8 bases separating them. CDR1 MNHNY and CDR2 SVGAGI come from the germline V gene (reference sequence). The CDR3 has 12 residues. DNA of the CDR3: TGTGCCAGCAGTGTAGGGGGCAATGAGCAGTTCTTC. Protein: CASSVGGNEQFF.

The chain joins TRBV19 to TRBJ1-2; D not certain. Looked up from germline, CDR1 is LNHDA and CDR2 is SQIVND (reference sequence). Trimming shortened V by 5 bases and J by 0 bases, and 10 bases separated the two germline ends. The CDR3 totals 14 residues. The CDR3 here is CASSPGTTNYGYTF. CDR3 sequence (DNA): TGTGCCAGTAGTCCAGGAACCACTAACTATGGCTACACCTTC.

The CDR3 reads CASSVGGSSAYNEQFF. CDR3 DNA: TGTGCCAGCAGTGTAGGCGGGAGTAGCGCCTACAATGAGCAGTTCTTC. V gene TRBV2 combines with J gene TRBJ2-1, with TRBD2 matching 7 bases. CDR3 length equals 16 residues. Trimming removed 4 bases from V and 2 bases from J; junction bases left unmatched: 8. The germline V gene has CDR1 SNHLY and CDR2 FYNNEI.